Below are 23 T cell receptor beta chains sequenced from a single sample in a study of blood T cells in healthy people across ages. A second PCR, run for roughly 7 to 12 cycles, used a sample-barcoded 5' primer plus a J-beta primer mix. Each CDR3 protein is one row after TCRdb ran MiXCR on the 5' RACE reads. The table has over 1.5 million distinct CDR3 sequences, 49% seen once; the top ten hold around 2.1%. Sequencing used blood. Source of these receptors: a middle-aged woman in good health.

With respect to this clonotype: Its ends do not fully match the called genes, so a read error is possible. The chain uses TRBV7-7 and TRBJ2-5; 14 bases fit TRBD2. This CDR3 comprises 17 residues. In germline, CDR1 is SSHAT, CDR2 FNYEAQ (reference sequence). This CDR3 reads CASSFTRPGLAGEKQYF. Written as DNA, the CDR3 is TGTGCTAGCAGCTTTACCCGGCCGGGACTAGCGGGAGAAAAACAGTACTTC.

As to this clonotype: An end of the junction does not agree with germline; a read error may underlie this. This rearrangement joins TRBV24-1 to TRBJ2-1; D possibly corresponds to TRBD1 (5 bases). The CDR3 contains 18 residues. Germline CDR1 is KGHDR and CDR2 is SFDVKD. CDR3 sequence (DNA): TGTGCCACCAGTGATTTGTCCATGAAGCCAGACAGCTACAATGAACAGTTCTTC. Amino acids: CATSDLSMKPDSYNEQFF.

This clonotype was observed once. The chain has TRBV7-2 and TRBJ1-4; tentative D call: TRBD1 (6 bases). Germline values: CDR1 SGHTA, CDR2 FQGNSA. This CDR3 has 15 amino acids. V lost 4 bases and J lost 3, with 12 bases in between. DNA for the CDR3: TGTGCCAGCAGCTCTTACAGGGCTTCTAATGAAAAACTGTTTTTT. Its protein product is CASSSYRASNEKLFF.

This clonotype occurred once. The chain employs TRBV5-4 and TRBJ2-7, with D unresolved. Germline CDR1 SGHNT, CDR2 YYREEE (reference sequence). V was shortened by 0 bases and J by 2 bases, with 9 bases between the two germline ends. CDR3 length: 14 residues. This chain's CDR3 is CASSLDKVTYEQYF. In nucleotides, the CDR3 is TGTGCCAGCAGCTTGGACAAGGTCACCTACGAGCAGTACTTC.

There are a few counts of this clonotype. V gene TRBV20-1 combines with J gene TRBJ1-2; D gene uncertain. Germline V gene data show CDR1 as DFQATT and CDR2 as SNEGSKA (reference sequence). The CDR3 runs 14 residues. The V gene lost 0 bases and the J gene lost 6 bases, with 14 bases spanning the gap. CDR3 bases: TGCAGTGCTAGAGATCACTCCCAGGACCATGGCTACACCTTC. This codes for CSARDHSQDHGYTF.

The CDR3 is CAISESTGGTIREQYF. The CDR3 coding sequence is TGTGCCATCAGTGAGTCGACAGGGGGTACCATCCGTGAGCAGTACTTC. The chain couples TRBV10-3 to TRBJ2-7; the match to TRBD1 covers 9 bases. The CDR3 has 16 amino acids. CDR1 is ENHRY and CDR2 is SYGVKD in the germline V gene. Trimming cost V 0 bases and J 7 bases; bases outside gene matches: 10.

In regard to this clonotype: Relative to the germline gene, one junction end is altered; a read error may explain this. This chain links TRBV9 with TRBJ2-5; tentative D call: TRBD1 (6 bases). In germline, CDR1 is SGDLS, CDR2 YYNGEE. This CDR3 spans 16 amino acids. The CDR3 here is CTSSVEGGPGQETQYF. The CDR3 DNA follows: TGTACCAGCAGCGTAGAAGGGGGACCAGGCCAAGAGACCCAGTACTTC.

The CDR3: CASSSLRTGKDVLTF. In DNA, the CDR3 is TGTGCCAGCAGTTCACTTAGGACAGGGAAGGACGTCCTGACTTTC. J is TRBJ2-6 and V is TRBV28; 8 nucleotides line up with TRBD1. The J segment lost 11 bases and the V segment lost 4 bases, leaving 10 bases of the junction unmatched. The CDR3 length is 15 residues. CDR1 and CDR2 from the germline V gene are MDHEN and SYDVKM.

The V call is TRBV10-1, the J call TRBJ2-4; D is unresolved. The J call could be wrong; TRBJ2-7 is a better fit for the DNA end. The CDR3 has 13 amino acids. The germline CDR1 and CDR2 sequences are WNHNN and SYGVQD (reference sequence). CDR3 nucleotides: TGCGCCAGCAGTGCCAAGGTTCCCTACGAGCAGTACTTC. Translated, it gives CASSAKVPYEQYF.

V and J are TRBV7-9 and TRBJ2-1; D unclear. CDR1 and CDR2 from the germline V gene are SEHNR and FQNEAQ (reference sequence). Trimming removed 5 bases at V and 0 bases at J, with 17 bases between. The CDR3 length is 17 residues. CDR3 DNA: TGTGCCAGCAGCCCCCTCTTAAGGGAAAACTCCTACAATGAGCAGTTCTTC. The encoded protein is CASSPLLRENSYNEQFF.

This clonotype has just a few counts. The V and J genes are TRBV6-1 and TRBJ2-1; 15 positions match TRBD2. Germline V gene lookup returns CDR1 MNHNS and CDR2 SASEGT. The CDR3 sequence is 17 residues long. The V segment lost 4 bases and the J segment 1 base; nucleotides outside the gene matches: 2. The DNA of the CDR3 is TGTGCCAGCAGTGTGGGACTAGCGGGGGGATCCTACAATGAGCAGTTCTTC. Protein: CASSVGLAGGSYNEQFF.

The chain couples TRBV12-3 or TRBV12-4 to TRBJ1-1, with 7 bases identical to TRBD1. V gave up 3 bases and J gave up 0 bases; unmatched junction bases: 4. The CDR3 covers 15 residues. The CDR3 sequence is CASSFGGQLNTEAFF. The CDR3 DNA is TGTGCCAGCAGTTTTGGGGGACAGTTGAACACTGAAGCTTTCTTT.

The sample holds one count of this clonotype. The gene calls are TRBV5-5 and TRBJ1-2, with 10 bases that match TRBD1. Germline values: CDR1 SGHKS, CDR2 YYEKEE (reference sequence). The V segment lost 9 bases and the J segment 8 bases; nucleotides outside the gene matches: 13. The CDR3 is 14 residues long. CDR3 sequence: CATKGQGGKEGYTF. The CDR3 DNA is TGTGCCACCAAAGGACAGGGGGGAAAGGAGGGCTACACCTTC.

In this sample, this clonotype turned up a few times. J is TRBJ2-3 and V is TRBV20-1, with 9 bases matching TRBD1. Losses at the gene ends were 2 bases for V and 10 bases for J; bases not matched to a gene: 16. The CDR3 is made up of 16 amino acids. CDR1 is DFQATT and CDR2 is SNEGSKA in the germline V gene (reference sequence). CDR3 in DNA: TGCAGTGCTAGACTACAGGACAGGGGTGTTCCCCTCGCGCAGTATTTT. It translates to CSARLQDRGVPLAQYF.

This clonotype has more than one count but fewer than ten. CDR3 sequence reads: CSARDLGGGAYEQYF. Here the CDR3 DNA reads TGCAGTGCTAGAGATCTCGGGGGGGGAGCCTACGAGCAGTACTTC. This rearrangement joins TRBV20-1 to TRBJ2-7, with TRBD2 identical over 8 bases. The CDR3 is made up of 15 amino acids. The V gene's germline CDR1 is DFQATT and CDR2 SNEGSKA (reference sequence). The V segment lost 0 bases and the J segment 2 bases; nucleotides outside the gene matches: 6.

Comments on this clonotype: The junction shows a germline mismatch at one end, possibly a read error. V gene TRBV24-1 combines with J gene TRBJ2-7; possibly TRBD1 for D (5 bases). CDR3 length: 12 amino acids. Germline assignment: CDR1 KGHDR and CDR2 SFDVKD. CDR3 DNA sequence: TGTGCCACCAGTGGTACAGGTTACGAGCTGTACTTC. Translated: CATSGTGYELYF.

This clonotype was seen a handful of times. The chain uses TRBV20-1 and TRBJ2-3, with 9 bases fitting TRBD2. CDR1 DFQATT and CDR2 SNEGSKA come from the germline V gene (reference sequence). V trimming: 2 bases; J trimming: 14 bases; junction bases outside the gene matches: 26. The CDR3 sequence is 18 residues long. The CDR3 reads CSARSRRREGPSHRYAYF. For the CDR3, the DNA is TGCAGTGCTAGATCTCGAAGGCGGGAGGGCCCTTCGCACAGATACGCGTATTTT.

The chain joins TRBV29-1 to TRBJ2-5; D might be TRBD2 (5 bases). The CDR3 loop spans 15 amino acids. Germline CDR1 reads SQVTM; CDR2 reads ANQGSEA. V shed 7 bases and J shed 0 bases, with 18 bases lying between them. For the CDR3, the DNA is TGCAGCGGCAGACGCGGGCAGATGAACCAAGAGACCCAGTACTTC. This codes for CSGRRGQMNQETQYF.

The J gene is TRBJ1-2, the V gene TRBV4-1; D not certain. V lost 0 bases to trimming and J lost 4 bases, with 15 bases between them. The CDR3 length is 16 residues. CDR1 is MGHRA, CDR2 YSYEKL, per germline. This chain's CDR3 is CASSQDSGYSFYGYTF. Written as DNA, the CDR3 is TGCGCCAGCAGCCAAGATAGCGGATACTCATTCTATGGCTACACCTTC.

This clonotype was seen only a few times. J is TRBJ2-3 and V is TRBV6-6; 11 bases match TRBD2. The length of the CDR3 is 16 residues. J was trimmed by 1 base and V by 4 bases; bases with no gene match: 4. Per germline, CDR1 MNHNY and CDR2 SVGAGI (reference sequence). DNA for the CDR3: TGTGCCAGCAGTTCTACACTAGCGGGGGGCACAGATACGCAGTATTTT. Translated, it gives CASSSTLAGGTDTQYF.

The chain recombines TRBV20-1 with TRBJ1-2, with D tentatively TRBD1 (5 bases). The CDR3 is 14 residues long. Germline-derived CDR1 and CDR2 are DFQATT and SNEGSKA (reference sequence). The ends were cut back, 1 base at V and 4 bases at J, with 13 bases in the middle. CDR3: CSARAGRDGYGYTF. For the CDR3, the DNA is TGCAGTGCTAGAGCCGGCAGGGACGGCTATGGCTACACCTTC.

The chain carries TRBV29-1 and TRBJ2-5; no clear D gene. This CDR3 contains 12 residues. Germline CDR1 SQVTM, CDR2 ANQGSEA. Trimming cost V 5 bases and J 0 bases, with 7 bases left between them. CDR3 sequence (DNA): TGCAGCGTTCGCAGCGACCAAGAGACCCAGTACTTC. As protein: CSVRSDQETQYF. Looking up the rest from reference TRBV29-1 and TRBJ2-5 gives the full variable domain: SAVISQKPSRDICQRGTSLTIQCQVDSQVTMMFWYRQQPGQSLTLIATANQGSEATYESGFVIDKFPISRPNLTFSTLTVSNMSPEDSSIYLCSVRSDQETQYFGPGTRLLVL.

This clonotype has more than one count but fewer than ten. The chain couples TRBV6-5 to TRBJ1-2; 7 positions match TRBD1. In germline, CDR1 is MNHEY, CDR2 SVGAGI. V was clipped by 0 bases and J by 3 bases; unmatched bases: 4. The CDR3 spans 15 residues. The CDR3 here is CASSYSTGSDYGYTF. In DNA form, the CDR3 reads TGTGCCAGCAGTTACTCGACAGGGAGTGACTATGGCTACACCTTC.